This T cell receptor (beta chain) was captured by sequencing in a study of early T cells in non-severe SARS-CoV-2 infection. Across the whole study: Sequencing of unsorted whole blood was done on bulk RNA, leaving chains unpaired. Study outcomes and limitations: Anti-spike CD8 responses were favored in VDJdb matching, and private and CD4 specificities were missed.

Separate cDNA molecules each had unique molecular identifiers attached to them. MiXCR, run by TCRdb on the 5' RACE reads, gives a single entry per CDR3 protein. In the table there are roughly 64,000 distinct CDR3 sequences, around 11% of which are singletons. Trimming removed 6 bases from V and 2 bases from J; junction bases left unmatched: 3. Germline-derived CDR1 and CDR2 are LNHDA and SQIVND (reference sequence). The CDR3 loop spans 14 amino acids. Details on this clonotype: As yet, its antigen is unknown.

The specimen comprised whole blood, sampled at baseline. The source is an adult who was a healthcare worker with PCR-confirmed SARS-CoV-2 infection or an uninfected control (not recorded which). This chain joins TRBV19 and TRBJ2-2; 7 nucleotides line up with TRBD2. In nucleotides, the CDR3 is TGTGCCAGTAGACCGGGAGGAAACACCGGGGAGCTGTTTTTT. Amino acids: CASRPGGNTGELFF.